The following is a TCR beta chain sequence with its context. The sample originates from a study of blood T cell repertoires in COVID-19. Overall study: The United States, Italy and Spain were the sources of the acute and convalescent COVID-19 samples.

Per germline, CDR1 LGHDT and CDR2 YNNKEL (reference sequence). V was cut by 4 bases and J by 4 bases, with 16 bases left in between. The CDR3 is 15 residues long. Only in-frame clones appear in the TCRdb table, and some are missing; sequencing was by immunoSEQ multiplex PCR. Among fewer than 650,000 clones listed, roughly nine tenths were seen once. The chain recombines TRBV3-1 (or the pseudogene TRBV3-2) with TRBJ1-2; D ambiguous. The origin of this receptor is a woman in her forties or fifties with COVID-19, enrolled during active disease. Sample: peripheral blood. CDR3 DNA: TGTGCCAGCAGCCGAAGGGTAGGAGCGGGCTATGGCTACACCTTC. Its translation is CASSRRVGAGYGYTF.